This TCR beta chain was recorded in a study of blood T cell repertoires in COVID-19 (TCRdb year 2020). A note on the overall study: Samples covering the acute and convalescent phases of COVID-19 were provided by collaborators in the United States, Italy and Spain. The sample metadata nearly always contained a de-identified subject ID, COVID-19 status, age in years and sex. The material from the prospective study consisted of cDNA or gDNA derived from T cells, B-cell-depleted T cells, or PBMCs. HLA class I and class II types, where available, came from metadata supplied by the sample provider rather than from assay-based typing. Samples were obtained from the ongoing ImmuneRACE study (first 160 participants) and from 1,200 or so subjects provided by 6 global collaborators. Deeply sampled blood TCRbeta repertoires from subjects exposed to, actively infected with, or recovered from COVID-19 were included in the dataset. The repertoires were made available in a free public database intended to serve as a resource for research on the immune response to SARS-CoV-2. General findings and caveats noted by the study authors: The quantity of clinical and demographic metadata differed by source and by participant and was supplied without curation.

For this clone: The antigen it recognizes is unknown. The sample holds no much larger clone one base away, and base qualities are not on file.

TCRbeta CDR3 regions were amplified from genomic DNA using the immunoSEQ Assay, a bias-controlled multiplex PCR. The paper's processing steps were these. Within the assay, amplification of reference gene primers was used to estimate how many nucleated cells each sample contained. Sequence reads were collapsed and filtered to measure the absolute abundance of every unique TCRbeta CDR3 rearrangement. For each sample, productive Simpson clonality was calculated as the square root of Simpson's diversity index over productive rearrangements. The table comes from immuneACCESS by way of TCRdb, which keeps in-frame sequences with V and J called. Part of the clones is missing from these tables; in studies checked, under half for an unresolved V gene and the rest for unknown reasons. The V and J calls and clone size come from that table; D and trimming were worked out from the DNA. The sample includes 55,000 to 80,000 clones, with around four fifths observed a single time. Of the sample, 5% to 6% is held by the ten largest clones.

Whole blood was collected in K2EDTA tubes by collaborating institutions according to the institutions' own protocols. For TCRbeta analysis, collaborators shipped samples as frozen whole blood, isolated PBMCs, or DNA extracted from either of those sample types. V is cut back by 5 bases and J by 3 bases, with 8 bases in the junction unmatched. The germline V gene gives CDR1 as SGHTA and CDR2 as FQGTGA. The CDR3 runs 16 amino acids, cysteine and phenylalanine included. Only CDR3 DNA is held: 48 bases, read in frame from base 1. This TCR was recovered from a man between 45 and 60 years old with active COVID-19. The sample taken for sequencing was peripheral blood. The rearrangement combines TRBV7-3 with TRBJ2-2; the central 8 bases match TRBD1. The encoded CDR3 is CASSLLRGRDTGELFF. The DNA sequence is TGTGCCAGCAGCCTTCTCAGGGGGCGAGACACCGGGGAGCTGTTTTTT.